The T cell receptor beta chain described here comes from a study of cytomegalovirus exposure and HLA in healthy donors. PCR amplification relied on 60 Vbeta primers (plus 13 Jbeta primers). Profiling relied on immunoSEQ multiplex PCR, and the TCRdb table lists in-frame clones only, not all of them. The repertoire holds 120,000 to 150,000 clones, with around three quarters as singletons. Study-level results: Within an earlier analysis, most TCR beta V segments proved productive either about 90% or about 30% of the time.

Of note for this clone: Antigen unknown.

The CDR3 runs to 13 residues. The V gene lost 3 bases and the J gene lost 3 bases, with 9 bases spanning the gap. Germline CDR1 reads GTSNPN; CDR2 reads SVGIG (reference sequence). The sample comprised PBMCs. The chain uses TRBV30 and TRBJ1-5, with a weak D call TRBD1 (5 bases). The sequence derives from a woman aged 40 to 55 in good health and CMV-seropositive. Here the CDR3 reads CAWSGTLNQPQHF. Here the CDR3 DNA reads TGTGCCTGGAGCGGGACTCTCAATCAGCCCCAGCATTTT.